The 20 T cell receptor beta chains below were found in one sample sequenced in a study of shared clonotypes between healthy human individuals. Repertoires were generated with immunoSEQ multiplex PCR, while TCRdb's copy carries only in-frame clones and drops some. The data show some 1,600,000 clones, 95% to 99% seen once. Sequencing was performed on naive CD4+ T cells sorted from blood. Subset reported: CD45RA+ positively selected. The receptors derive from a man aged 30 to 39 in good health.

The V gene is TRBV18, the J gene TRBJ2-2; 8 bases fit TRBD2. Germline-derived CDR1 and CDR2 are KGHSH and LQKENI. The CDR3 loop spans 20 amino acids. Unmatched junction bases numbered 18, after V lost 2 bases and J lost 4 bases. The CDR3 protein is CASSPGYTPGTRLFTGELFF. Written as DNA, the CDR3 is TGTGCCAGCTCACCAGGCTACACCCCCGGGACTAGGTTATTCACCGGGGAGCTGTTTTTT.

Comment on this clone: Distinct nucleotide sequences in the sample also encode this CDR3. The V gene is TRBV18, the J gene TRBJ2-1, with D possibly TRBD1 on 5 matching bases. Germline V gene data show CDR1 as KGHSH and CDR2 as LQKENI. V gave up 3 bases and J gave up 5 bases, with 5 bases separating them. The CDR3 is 12 residues long. CDR3 nucleotide sequence: TGTGCCAGCTCACCGACAGACAATGAGCAGTTCTTC. It is translated as CASSPTDNEQFF.

The chain joins TRBV14 to TRBJ1-1; maybe TRBD1 (5 bases). CDR1 is SGHDN and CDR2 is FVKESK in the germline V gene. V lost 4 bases and J lost 3, with 9 bases in between. The CDR3 loop spans 13 amino acids. Here the CDR3 DNA reads TGTGCCAGCAGCCCAGGGATGCACACTGAAGCTTTCTTT. Protein product: CASSPGMHTEAFF.

The chain has TRBV11-2 and TRBJ2-1, with TRBD2 as a possible D gene (6 bases). This CDR3 spans 13 amino acids. Trimming removed 4 bases from V and 5 bases from J, with 9 bases in between. CDR1 and CDR2 from the germline V gene are SGHAT and FQNNGV. CDR3 bases: TGTGCCAGCAGCTCGGGACTCGACAATGAGCAGTTCTTC. It yields the protein CASSSGLDNEQFF.

V gene TRBV7-9 combines with J gene TRBJ2-1; no reliable D call. Germline-derived CDR1 and CDR2 are SEHNR and FQNEAQ (reference sequence). This CDR3 region has 16 residues. Between the trimmed V and J ends, which lost 1 base and 7 bases, there was a span of 17 bases. Here the CDR3 reads CASSLGWDRSWNEQFF. In DNA form, the CDR3 reads TGTGCCAGCAGCTTAGGTTGGGATCGATCTTGGAATGAGCAGTTCTTC.

The rearrangement uses TRBV5-6 and TRBJ2-1; D tentatively fits TRBD1 or TRBD2 (6 bases each). V lost 4 bases to trimming and J lost 7 bases, with 12 bases between them. Germline CDR1 and CDR2: SGHDT and YYEEEE. There are 13 residues in the CDR3. The CDR3 coding sequence is TGTGCCAGCAGCCCTGTAGGGGGGAATGAGCAGTTCTTC. The encoded protein is CASSPVGGNEQFF. Using reference TRBV5-6 and TRBJ2-1 for the parts outside the CDR3, the full variable domain is DAGVTQSPTHLIKTRGQQVTLRCSPKSGHDTVSWYQQALGQGPQFIFQYYEEEERQRGNFPDRFSGHQFPNYSSELNVNALLLGDSALYLCASSPVGGNEQFFGPGTRLTVL.

The rearrangement joins TRBV11-1 to TRBJ1-1; D remains unclear. Germline loops: CDR1 SGHAT, CDR2 FQDESV (reference sequence). The length of the CDR3 is 14 residues. Trimming pared 2 bases from V and 1 base from J, leaving 8 bases between. CDR3 bases: TGTGCCAGCAGCTTATGGGTGGCGAACACTGAAGCTTTCTTT. As protein: CASSLWVANTEAFF.

The chain joins TRBV5-1 to TRBJ2-4; D is undetermined. This CDR3 has 16 amino acids. Trimming cost V 4 bases and J 0 bases, with 14 bases left between them. Looked up from germline, CDR1 is SGHRS and CDR2 is YFSETQ. This CDR3 reads CASSTDTKIAKNIQYF. The DNA for the CDR3 is TGCGCCAGCAGCACAGACACGAAAATAGCCAAAAACATTCAGTACTTC.

For the CDR3, the DNA is TGTGCCAGCAGTTACGTCGGGGGGCGAGCAGATACGCAGTATTTT. It specifies CASSYVGGRADTQYF. The chain recombines TRBV6-5 with TRBJ2-3; the D gene is possibly TRBD2 (7 bases). V shed 2 bases and J shed 4 bases, with 13 bases lying between them. Germline CDR1 is MNHEY and CDR2 is SVGAGI. The CDR3 consists of 15 residues.

This chain connects TRBV5-1 to TRBJ2-1; D remains unclear. V was shortened by 4 bases and J by 0 bases, with 11 bases between the two germline ends. Germline V gene lookup returns CDR1 SGHRS and CDR2 YFSETQ. The CDR3 runs 15 residues. CDR3 in DNA: TGCGCCAGCAGCGATCTATCGAGCTCCTACAATGAGCAGTTCTTC. It codes for CASSDLSSSYNEQFF.

Notes on this clone: Other nucleotide sequences from this sample produce the same CDR3. The chain combines TRBV2 with TRBJ2-7; D not certain. V was shortened by 3 bases and J by 1 base, with 4 bases between the two germline ends. The CDR3 spans 12 residues. Germline CDR1 reads SNHLY; CDR2 reads FYNNEI. DNA of the CDR3: TGTGCCAGCAGTGACGGGTCCTACGAGCAGTACTTC. The encoded protein is CASSDGSYEQYF.

As concerns this clone: The identical CDR3 is also encoded by other nucleotide sequences in the sample. The genes are TRBV18 and TRBJ2-1; 10 bases line up with TRBD2. J gave up 7 bases and V 0 bases, and 6 bases lay outside the gene matches. CDR3 length: 16 residues. From germline, CDR1 is KGHSH and CDR2 LQKENI. The chain's CDR3 is CASSPPGLAGANEQFF. In nucleotides, the CDR3 is TGTGCCAGCTCACCACCTGGCCTAGCGGGAGCAAATGAGCAGTTCTTC. The full variable domain, with the rest looked up from reference TRBV18 and TRBJ2-1, is NAGVMQNPRHLVRRRGQEARLRCSPMKGHSHVYWYRQLPEEGLKFMVYLQKENIIDESGMPKERFSAEFPKEGPSILRIQQVVRGDSAAYFCASSPPGLAGANEQFFGPGTRLTVL.

In this sample, this clone turned up once. The chain couples TRBV18 to TRBJ2-1; TRBD1 matches at 7 bases. CDR1 and CDR2 from the germline V gene are KGHSH and LQKENI. Trimming removed 5 bases from V and 4 bases from J; junction bases left unmatched: 8. CDR3 length: 15 residues. CDR3 bases: TGTGCCAGCTCAGCCTATGGACAGGCATACAATGAGCAGTTCTTC. Translated: CASSAYGQAYNEQFF. Using reference TRBV18 and TRBJ2-1 for the parts outside the CDR3, the full variable domain is NAGVMQNPRHLVRRRGQEARLRCSPMKGHSHVYWYRQLPEEGLKFMVYLQKENIIDESGMPKERFSAEFPKEGPSILRIQQVVRGDSAAYFCASSAYGQAYNEQFFGPGTRLTVL.

CDR3 residues: CASSQGPGTSSYEQYF. The CDR3 DNA is TGCGCCAGCAGCCAGGGGCCCGGGACTAGCTCCTACGAGCAGTACTTC. The chain combines TRBV4-1 with TRBJ2-7; 8 bases line up with TRBD2. The J segment lost 0 bases and the V segment lost 3 bases, leaving 7 bases of the junction unmatched. The CDR3 totals 16 residues. Germline assignment: CDR1 MGHRA and CDR2 YSYEKL.

The chain recombines TRBV6-5 with TRBJ1-3; D perhaps matches TRBD1 (6 bases). The ends were cut back, 6 bases at V and 0 bases at J, with 12 bases in the middle. This CDR3 is built from 15 residues. The germline gives CDR1 MNHEY, CDR2 SVGAGI. The CDR3 here is CASSPTGLSGNTIYF. CDR3 in DNA: TGTGCCAGCAGCCCAACAGGGCTCTCTGGAAACACCATATATTTT.

V gene TRBV10-1 combines with J gene TRBJ2-3; no firm D call. CDR1 and CDR2 from the germline V gene are WNHNN and SYGVQD (reference sequence). Trimming pared 1 base from V and 0 bases from J, leaving 17 bases between. This CDR3 contains 18 residues. The CDR3 sequence is CASSEWGTAGTSTDTQYF. CDR3 nucleotides: TGCGCCAGCAGTGAGTGGGGTACGGCCGGAACTAGCACAGATACGCAGTATTTT.

The chain recombines TRBV7-9 with TRBJ1-1; D not certain. The germline V gene encodes CDR1 SEHNR and CDR2 FQNEAQ (reference sequence). The CDR3 has 13 residues. V was cut by 3 bases and J by 1 base, with 6 bases left in between. CDR3 region: CASSFSTNTEAFF. The CDR3 nucleotides read TGTGCCAGCAGCTTTTCCACGAACACTGAAGCTTTCTTT.

This chain links TRBV28 with TRBJ1-2; possible D gene TRBD1, 6 bases. The CDR3 spans 17 residues. Germline CDR1 and CDR2: MDHEN and SYDVKM. Trimming stripped 4 bases from V and 2 bases from J, with 20 bases between. The DNA of the CDR3 is TGTGCCAGCAGTTGGGGGGGGCGACAGGATTCAAACTATGGCTACACCTTC. Translating gives CASSWGGRQDSNYGYTF.

This clone was counted once. Other DNA sequences in this sample translate to the same CDR3. The chain uses TRBV6-5 and TRBJ2-2; 7 bases align to TRBD1. Trimming cost V 5 bases and J 5 bases; bases outside gene matches: 5. CDR1 MNHEY and CDR2 SVGAGI come from the germline V gene. This CDR3 comprises 14 residues. As DNA, the CDR3 is TGTGCCAGCAGTAGAGACAGGGTAACCGGGGAGCTGTTTTTT. Translation: CASSRDRVTGELFF.

The rearrangement joins TRBV28 to TRBJ2-7; D not resolved. V was shortened by 7 bases and J by 4 bases, with 11 bases between the two germline ends. The germline gives CDR1 MDHEN, CDR2 SYDVKM. The CDR3 contains 12 residues. In nucleotides, the CDR3 is TGTGCCAGCATCCCGAATAGGTACGAGCAGTACTTC. It codes for CASIPNRYEQYF. Full variable domain (rest looked up from reference TRBV28 and TRBJ2-7): DVKVTQSSRYLVKRTGEKVFLECVQDMDHENMFWYRQDPGLGLRLIYFSYDVKMKEKGDIPEGYSVSREKKERFSLILESASTNQTSMYLCASIPNRYEQYFGPGTRLTVT.